The 30 T cell receptor beta chains below come from one sample, sequenced in a study of T cell changes during pregnancy in multiple sclerosis (dated by TCRdb to between 2018 and 2021). The library was built by means of the immunoSEQ multiplex PCR assay. TCRdb re-hosts the immuneACCESS table, in-frame sequences only. Its copies lack some clones; in the studies checked, an unresolved V gene accounts for under half of them, and the cause for the rest is not known. The sample profile shows about 35,000 clones; about 91% of them were found once. The leading ten clones occupy 0.43% of the sample. This material consisted of CD4+ T cells from peripheral blood mononuclear cells, taken in the third trimester of pregnancy. The receptors stem from a female donor in good health, enrolled as a control in a pregnancy study.

The chain combines TRBV5-4 with TRBJ2-3; 15 nucleotides agree with TRBD2. Germline V gene sequence: CDR1 SGHNT, CDR2 YYREEE (reference sequence). J was trimmed by 4 bases and V by 4 bases; bases with no gene match: 4. This CDR3 is built from 16 residues. The CDR3 reads CASSIGLAGGADTQYF. DNA for the CDR3: TGTGCCAGCAGCATAGGACTAGCGGGGGGGGCAGATACGCAGTATTTT. Using reference TRBV5-4 and TRBJ2-3 for the parts outside the CDR3, the full variable domain is ETGVTQSPTHLIKTRGQQVTLRCSSQSGHNTVSWYQQALGQGPQFIFQYYREEENGRGNFPPRFSGLQFPNYSSELNVNALELDDSALYLCASSIGLAGGADTQYFGPGTRLTVL.

This clone came up once. V usage is TRBV4-3 and J usage is TRBJ2-1; D possibly corresponds to TRBD2 (5 bases). The CDR3 sequence is 11 residues long. CDR1 LGHNA and CDR2 YSLEER come from the germline V gene. The V gene lost 6 bases and the J gene lost 7 bases, with 7 bases spanning the gap. The CDR3 spells CASSAGNEQFF. CDR3 nucleotides: TGCGCCAGCAGTGCGGGTAATGAGCAGTTCTTC.

This rearrangement joins TRBV19 to TRBJ2-2; 7 bases align to TRBD2. The germline V gene encodes CDR1 LNHDA and CDR2 SQIVND (reference sequence). J gave up 5 bases and V 4 bases, and 7 bases lay outside the gene matches. This CDR3 is 15 amino acids long. CDR3 sequence (DNA): TGTGCCAGTAGTACGAGCGGGGTCCAGACCGGGGAGCTGTTTTTT. Residues: CASSTSGVQTGELFF. The full variable domain, rest sourced from reference TRBV19 and TRBJ2-2, is DGGITQSPKYLFRKEGQNVTLSCEQNLNHDAMYWYRQDPGQGLRLIYYSQIVNDFQKGDIAEGYSVSREKKESFPLTVTSAQKNPTAFYLCASSTSGVQTGELFFGEGSRLTVL.

V and J are TRBV7-8 and TRBJ1-2; tentatively, D is TRBD1 (5 bases). Germline V gene sequence: CDR1 SGHVS, CDR2 FQNEAQ. The V gene lost 1 base and the J gene lost 8 bases, with 20 bases spanning the gap. The CDR3 is 16 residues long. The CDR3 bases are TGTGCCAGCAGCTTAGGCCGCGGGGGACGGCTGATCGGCTACACCTTC. As protein: CASSLGRGGRLIGYTF.

The CDR3 coding sequence is TGCGCCAGCAGCCAAGTGGGCACACCTACTGAAAAACTGTTTTTT. Translation gives CASSQVGTPTEKLFF. This rearrangement joins TRBV4-1 to TRBJ1-4, with D uncertain. V dropped 1 base and J dropped 7 bases, with 13 bases sitting between them. Germline values: CDR1 MGHRA, CDR2 YSYEKL. The CDR3 runs 15 residues.

This sequence joins TRBV30 and TRBJ2-7, with 7 bases fitting TRBD2. Per the germline V gene, CDR1 is GTSNPN and CDR2 is SVGIG (reference sequence). This CDR3 has 13 amino acids. V lost 5 bases, J lost 5 bases, and 9 bases stayed unmatched. This CDR3 reads CAWPSAGLDEQYF. The CDR3 coding sequence is TGTGCCTGGCCTTCAGCGGGGTTGGACGAGCAGTACTTC.

The chain couples TRBV9 to TRBJ1-2; 12 positions match TRBD1. The CDR3 runs to 15 residues. Germline CDR1 reads SGDLS; CDR2 reads YYNGEE. V shed 3 bases and J 6 bases; nucleotides not matched to a gene: 6. CDR3 residues: CASSGRDRGRHGYTF. CDR3 nucleotides: TGTGCCAGCAGCGGGAGGGACAGGGGGCGGCATGGCTACACCTTC.

The gene calls are TRBV30 and TRBJ2-7, with TRBD2 matching 13 bases. Germline loops: CDR1 GTSNPN, CDR2 SVGIG (reference sequence). The ends lost 8 bases at V and 1 base at J; junction bases unmatched: 2. This CDR3 has 13 amino acids. The CDR3 bases are TGTGCCAGGGGACTAGCGGGGTCCTACGAGCAGTACTTC. This gives the protein CARGLAGSYEQYF.

The chain links TRBV25-1 to TRBJ1-1; 8 bases are shared with TRBD1. The ends lost 6 bases at V and 3 bases at J; junction bases unmatched: 3. This CDR3 has 13 amino acids. CDR1 and CDR2 from the germline V gene are MGHDK and SYGVNS. The CDR3 protein is CASRGQDHTEAFF. For the CDR3, the DNA is TGTGCCAGCAGGGGACAGGACCACACTGAAGCTTTCTTT. The full variable domain, its missing parts supplied by reference TRBV25-1 and TRBJ1-1, is EADIYQTPRYLVIGTGKKITLECSQTMGHDKMYWYQQDPGMELHLIHYSYGVNSTEKGDLSSESTVSRIRTEHFPLTLESARPSHTSQYLCASRGQDHTEAFFGQGTRLTVV.

The J gene is TRBJ1-2, the V gene TRBV19; D gene unclear. From germline, CDR1 is LNHDA and CDR2 SQIVND (reference sequence). The CDR3 has 13 amino acids. V gave up 7 bases and J gave up 4 bases, with 13 bases separating them. The CDR3 is CASKEVDAYGYTF. The CDR3 region has the DNA TGTGCCAGTAAGGAGGTCGACGCCTATGGCTACACCTTC.

The chain employs TRBV29-1 and TRBJ2-3, with D unresolved. The CDR3 covers 14 residues. The germline CDR1 and CDR2 sequences are SQVTM and ANQGSEA. V lost 0 bases to trimming and J lost 4 bases, with 11 bases between them. In DNA, the CDR3 is TGCAGCGTTGAAGATCACCGAGGTTCAGATACGCAGTATTTT. Amino acids: CSVEDHRGSDTQYF.

The chain is built from TRBV25-1 and TRBJ2-5; 8 nucleotides match TRBD1. The CDR3 runs 14 residues. CDR1 and CDR2 (germline): MGHDK, SYGVNS. With V trimmed by 1 base and J by 5 bases, 3 bases remained unmatched. DNA of the CDR3: TGTGCCAGCAGTGAATCAGGGGGCAGTGAGACCCAGTACTTC. The encoded protein is CASSESGGSETQYF.

This clone was recorded only once. The chain is built from TRBV11-3 and TRBJ1-6; D might be TRBD1 (5 bases). The length of the CDR3 is 14 residues. Germline CDR1 SGHNT, CDR2 YENEEA. Trimming removed 6 bases from V and 0 bases from J, with 6 bases in between. The chain's CDR3 is CASRGGSYNSPLHF. Written as DNA, the CDR3 is TGTGCCAGCAGGGGGGGCTCCTATAATTCACCCCTCCACTTT.

This sequence joins TRBV2 and TRBJ2-1, with a weak D call TRBD1 (5 bases). The V gene's germline CDR1 is SNHLY and CDR2 FYNNEI. This CDR3 has 13 amino acids. V was pared by 4 bases and J by 5 bases, with 9 bases between. The CDR3 DNA is TGTGCCAGCAGTGCCGACAGACACAATGAGCAGTTCTTC. This gives the protein CASSADRHNEQFF.

The V gene is TRBV7-9, the J gene TRBJ1-6; D possibly corresponds to TRBD1 (6 bases). The germline V gene has CDR1 SEHNR and CDR2 FQNEAQ (reference sequence). V lost 5 bases, J lost 10 bases, and 12 bases lay in between. The CDR3 has 13 amino acids. In DNA form, the CDR3 reads TGTGCCAGCAGCCCGGACAGTGGCTCACCCCTCCACTTT. This codes for CASSPDSGSPLHF.

The gene calls are TRBV4-3 and TRBJ1-2; D ambiguous. This CDR3 contains 15 residues. Trimming removed 1 base at V and 2 bases at J, with 11 bases between. Germline V gene sequence: CDR1 LGHNA, CDR2 YSLEER. The CDR3 spells CASSQGPEGNYGYTF. CDR3 in DNA: TGCGCCAGCAGCCAAGGTCCCGAGGGAAACTATGGCTACACCTTC.

This clone was counted once. The chain couples TRBV30 to TRBJ1-4; D not certain. Trimming stripped 0 bases from V and 3 bases from J, with 8 bases between. Per germline, CDR1 GTSNPN and CDR2 SVGIG (reference sequence). The CDR3 extends over 14 amino acids. The CDR3 DNA reads as TGTGCCTGGAGTGTATCAGAGGCTAATGAAAAACTGTTTTTT. It is translated as CAWSVSEANEKLFF.

The rearrangement joins TRBV5-6 to TRBJ2-1, with D perhaps matching TRBD2 (5 bases). The germline CDR1 and CDR2 sequences are SGHDT and YYEEEE. The CDR3 runs to 12 residues. V lost 5 bases to trimming and J lost 4 bases, with 7 bases between them. The CDR3 here is CASRGVYNEQFF. DNA of the CDR3: TGTGCCAGCAGGGGAGTGTACAATGAGCAGTTCTTC.

The chain uses TRBV5-1 and TRBJ2-2, with TRBD1 matching over 7 bases. In germline, CDR1 is SGHRS, CDR2 YFSETQ. This CDR3 has 15 residues. Losses at the gene ends were 4 bases for V and 2 bases for J; bases not matched to a gene: 5. In nucleotides, the CDR3 is TGCGCCAGCAGCGACAGGGCTTCCAACACCGGGGAGCTGTTTTTT. Its translation: CASSDRASNTGELFF. Looking up the rest from reference TRBV5-1 and TRBJ2-2 gives the full variable domain: KAGVTQTPRYLIKTRGQQVTLSCSPISGHRSVSWYQQTPGQGLQFLFEYFSETQRNKGNFPGRFSGRQFSNSRSEMNVSTLELGDSALYLCASSDRASNTGELFFGEGSRLTVL.

The chain couples TRBV5-4 to TRBJ2-5; weak D call: TRBD1 (6 bases). The CDR3 spans 13 residues. CDR1 SGHNT and CDR2 YYREEE come from the germline V gene (reference sequence). Trimming left V 5 bases short and J 3 bases short, with 11 bases between. In DNA form, the CDR3 reads TGTGCCAGCAGTCAAAGGGGGAAAGAGACCCAGTACTTC. This gives the protein CASSQRGKETQYF.

This clone was recorded a few times. J is TRBJ2-7 and V is TRBV6-5; TRBD1 might be the D (5 bases). The CDR3 is 13 residues long. V shed 6 bases and J shed 3 bases, with 12 bases lying between them. Germline-derived CDR1 and CDR2 are MNHEY and SVGAGI. CDR3 bases: TGTGCCAGCAGAGCGACAGCTTTCTACGAGCAGTACTTC. Translation: CASRATAFYEQYF.

V and J are TRBV4-3 and TRBJ2-7, with D possibly matching TRBD1 (5 bases). The germline gives CDR1 LGHNA, CDR2 YSLEER. The CDR3 covers 17 residues. Trimming removed 0 bases from V and 2 bases from J, with 17 bases in between. CDR3 amino acids: CASSQDLETVGTYEQYF. CDR3 DNA sequence: TGCGCCAGCAGCCAAGATCTCGAGACAGTTGGAACCTACGAGCAGTACTTC.

V gene TRBV10-3 combines with J gene TRBJ2-1; the D gene is possibly TRBD1 (6 bases). The V gene lost 5 bases and the J gene lost 6 bases, with 17 bases spanning the gap. There are 15 residues in the CDR3. Germline V gives CDR1 ENHRY, CDR2 SYGVKD. The CDR3 reads CAISHRGTGINEQFF. The CDR3 DNA reads TGTGCCATCAGTCATAGGGGGACGGGAATCAATGAGCAGTTCTTC.

The chain joins TRBV15 to TRBJ2-7, with D perhaps matching TRBD2 (6 bases). There are 15 residues in the CDR3. Germline lookup yields CDR1 LNHNV and CDR2 YYDKDF (reference sequence). Trimming pared 0 bases from V and 2 bases from J, leaving 11 bases between. Here the CDR3 reads CATSRDGRGTYEQYF. The CDR3 DNA sequence: TGTGCCACCAGCAGAGATGGGCGGGGCACCTACGAGCAGTACTTC.

V and J are TRBV10-3 and TRBJ1-5; 11 bases are shared with TRBD1. Germline V lookup: CDR1 ENHRY, CDR2 SYGVKD. With 11 bases clipped from V and 10 bases from J, the junction kept 10 bases outside the gene matches. The CDR3 consists of 13 residues. This CDR3 is CAPQGQGAIPQHF. CDR3 DNA: TGTGCCCCCCAAGGACAGGGGGCTATCCCCCAGCATTTT.

This clone was recorded once. The chain has TRBV5-4 and TRBJ1-2; 7 bases align to TRBD1. The J segment lost 2 bases and the V segment lost 4 bases, leaving 5 bases of the junction unmatched. This CDR3 spans 14 amino acids. The germline CDR1 and CDR2 sequences are SGHNT and YYREEE (reference sequence). CDR3 in amino acids: CASSPGQENYGYTF. CDR3 sequence (DNA): TGTGCCAGCAGCCCAGGACAGGAGAACTATGGCTACACCTTC.

The chain joins TRBV5-5 to TRBJ2-5; tentatively, D is TRBD1 (6 bases). Germline CDR1 is SGHKS and CDR2 is YYEKEE (reference sequence). The CDR3 runs 14 residues. Trimming removed 4 bases at V and 3 bases at J, with 13 bases between. The CDR3 here is CASSLGQLKETQYF. The CDR3 DNA is TGTGCCAGCAGCCTCGGACAGTTAAAAGAGACCCAGTACTTC.

The chain has TRBV11-2 and TRBJ2-3, with TRBD2 identical over 12 bases. In germline, CDR1 is SGHAT, CDR2 FQNNGV. CDR3 length: 16 residues. The V and J ends lost 4 bases and 6 bases, in that order; junction bases with no gene match: 8. In DNA, the CDR3 is TGTGCCAGCAGCTCCCGGCTAGCGGGGGGGCGGGATACGCAGTATTTT. It yields the protein CASSSRLAGGRDTQYF.

V gene TRBV4-2 combines with J gene TRBJ1-2, with 8 bases that match TRBD1. Germline V gene data show CDR1 as LGHNA and CDR2 as YNFKEQ. The CDR3 covers 17 residues. J gave up 5 bases and V 5 bases, and 16 bases lay outside the gene matches. DNA of the CDR3: TGTGCCAGCAGCTCCCTCGTCCGAAAACAGGGGGGGTATGGCTACACCTTC. It translates to CASSSLVRKQGGYGYTF.

This clone was recorded once. The CDR3 loop is CASSTRGGATPDTQYF. The CDR3 DNA follows: TGTGCCAGCAGCACACGCGGGGGGGCAACCCCAGATACGCAGTATTTT. This chain connects TRBV7-2 to TRBJ2-3; the match to TRBD2 covers 9 bases. The junction had 10 bases not matched to a gene; V was cut back by 5 bases and J by 4 bases. Germline V gene data show CDR1 as SGHTA and CDR2 as FQGNSA. CDR3 length: 16 amino acids.